This is a list of T cell receptor beta chains from one sample in a study of cytomegalovirus exposure and HLA in healthy donors. Assay: immunoSEQ multiplex PCR; the TCRdb copy retains only in-frame clones and omits some. The sample yields some 130,000 clones, 70% to 80% seen once. Sequenced material: PBMCs. The receptors were gathered from a man aged 35 to 55 in good health and CMV-seropositive. Both conserved end residues are part of each CDR3. A D gene is named only where the DNA matches it firmly. Some rows mark clone size as missing; the rest say once, few, many or name a class of expanded clone.

d_call j_call v_call clone_size cdr3_aa cdr3_nt
- TRBJ2-1 TRBV5-8 - CASSLGFSNNEQFF TGTGCCAGCAGCTTGGGTTTTAGCAATAATGAGCAGTTCTTC
- TRBJ2-3 TRBV27 - CASSLAPGTRHDTQYF TGTGCCAGCAGCTTGGCCCCCGGCACTAGGCACGATACGCAGTATTTT
- TRBJ1-1 TRBV19 - CASTLERNTEAFF TGTGCCAGTACCTTAGAACGGAACACTGAAGCTTTCTTT
TRBD1 TRBJ2-3 TRBV7-9 - CASSFGRGWSTDTQYF TGTGCCAGCAGCTTTGGCAGGGGGTGGAGCACAGATACGCAGTATTTT
- TRBJ1-5 TRBV6-4 - CASSAEYSNQPQHF TGTGCCAGCAGTGCGGAGTATAGCAATCAGCCCCAGCATTTT
- TRBJ1-6 TRBV5-4 few CASSLAGGVENSPLHF TGTGCCAGCAGCTTGGCTGGGGGGGTCGAGAATTCACCCCTCCACTTT
- TRBJ1-6 TRBV7-3 - CASSLDGYNSPLHF TGTGCCAGCAGCCTAGACGGTTATAATTCACCCCTCCACTTT
- TRBJ1-1 TRBV28 - CASRVQGTLLLMNTEAFF TGTGCCAGCAGGGTTCAGGGGACCCTCCTCCTAATGAACACTGAAGCTTTCTTT
- TRBJ1-2 TRBV19 - CASSMALHNYGYTF TGTGCCAGTAGTATGGCCCTGCATAACTATGGCTACACCTTC
- TRBJ1-1 TRBV2 - CASNGREKNTEAFF TGTGCCAGCAATGGGCGGGAAAAGAACACTGAAGCTTTCTTT
- TRBJ2-2 TRBV30 - CAWSPGTGELFF TGTGCCTGGAGTCCAGGGACCGGGGAGCTGTTTTTT
- TRBJ2-1 TRBV27 once CASTSPRGRGSYNEQFF TGTGCCAGCACTTCCCCTCGGGGCAGGGGTTCTTACAATGAGCAGTTCTTC
- TRBJ2-7 TRBV9 - CASSVQGSGEQYF TGTGCCAGCAGCGTACAAGGTAGCGGCGAGCAGTACTTC
TRBD1 TRBJ1-1 TRBV5-1 - CASSLGDRGSEAFF TGCGCCAGCAGCTTGGGGGACAGGGGTTCTGAAGCTTTCTTT
- TRBJ2-7 TRBV15 - CATSRPDTYEQYF TGTGCCACCAGCAGACCTGACACCTACGAGCAGTACTTC
- TRBJ2-1 TRBV6-1 - CASSGAPRGEQFF TGTGCCAGCAGTGGGGCCCCTCGGGGTGAGCAGTTCTTC
TRBD1 TRBJ1-4 TRBV18 - CASSERTGGGEKLFF TGTGCCAGCTCGGAAAGGACAGGGGGCGGTGAAAAACTGTTTTTT
- TRBJ2-1 TRBV2 - CASSRDIPYNEQFF TGTGCCAGCAGCCGGGACATTCCCTACAATGAGCAGTTCTTC
TRBD1 TRBJ1-1 TRBV6-5 - CASSDRGRTTEAFF TGTGCCAGCAGTGACAGGGGACGGACCACTGAAGCTTTCTTT
- TRBJ1-1 TRBV19 - CASSVGREAEAFF TGTGCCAGTAGTGTAGGAAGGGAGGCCGAAGCTTTCTTT
TRBD1 TRBJ1-5 TRBV15 - CATSSRQGQPQHF TGTGCCACCAGCAGTCGACAGGGTCAGCCCCAGCATTTT
- TRBJ2-7 TRBV15 - CATSRDRQSYEQYF TGTGCCACCAGCAGAGATCGACAGTCCTACGAGCAGTACTTC
- TRBJ2-7 TRBV11-2 - CASSLSSVRSYEQYF TGTGCCAGCAGCTTGTCGTCGGTAAGATCCTACGAGCAGTACTTC
- TRBJ2-5 TRBV5-1 - CASSLMGGETQYF TGCGCCAGCAGCCTGATGGGGGGAGAGACCCAGTACTTC
TRBD2 TRBJ2-3 TRBV10-3 - CAAQDLIGEGTDTQYF TGTGCCGCACAAGACCTTATCGGGGAGGGGACAGATACGCAGTATTTT
TRBD1 TRBJ1-2 TRBV6-6 once CASSLRQGYGYTF TGTGCCAGCAGTTTGAGACAGGGCTATGGCTACACCTTC
- TRBJ2-7 TRBV13 - CASSLSPAGSSEQYF TGTGCCAGCAGCTTATCACCAGCGGGCAGTTCCGAGCAGTACTTC
TRBD1 TRBJ2-7 TRBV6-5 - CASSYSHRGFEQYF TGTGCCAGCAGTTACTCGCACAGGGGGTTTGAGCAGTACTTC
TRBD2 TRBJ2-3 TRBV7-8 few CATRGVGDTQYF TGTGCCACCCGGGGGGTGGGAGATACGCAGTATTTT
TRBD2 TRBJ2-3 TRBV23-1 - CASSPRTSGRNSTDTQYF TGCGCCAGCAGTCCTCGAACTAGCGGTCGTAATAGCACAGATACGCAGTATTTT
- TRBJ2-1 TRBV11-3 - CASSLVVSDYNEQFF TGTGCCAGCAGCTTAGTGGTCAGCGACTACAATGAGCAGTTCTTC
- TRBJ2-7 TRBV19 - CASSAGQTYEQYF TGTGCCAGTTCCGCGGGACAGACCTACGAGCAGTACTTC
- TRBJ2-7 TRBV25-1 - CASSVAGIPYEQYF TGTGCCAGCAGTGTCGCCGGGATTCCCTACGAGCAGTACTTC
- TRBJ2-7 TRBV2 - CASKILGYEQYF TGTGCCAGCAAGATCCTCGGGTACGAGCAGTACTTC
- TRBJ2-7 TRBV9 - CASSVGRDAYEQYF TGTGCCAGCAGCGTAGGGAGGGATGCCTACGAGCAGTACTTC
TRBD1 TRBJ2-1 TRBV6-4 - CASRGQGTDEQFF TGTGCCAGCAGGGGACAGGGCACCGATGAGCAGTTCTTC
TRBD1 TRBJ1-5 TRBV5-6 once CASSPGTGSWNQPQHF TGTGCCAGCAGCCCCGGGACAGGGTCATGGAATCAGCCCCAGCATTTT
- TRBJ2-5 TRBV15 once CATSRDLQETQYF TGTGCCACCAGCAGAGATCTCCAAGAGACCCAGTACTTC
- TRBJ1-5 TRBV7-9 once CASSHPDTNQPQHF TGTGCCAGCAGCCATCCGGACACCAATCAGCCCCAGCATTTT
TRBD2 TRBJ2-1 TRBV9 - CASSAAGGPREQFF TGTGCCAGCAGCGCAGCGGGAGGGCCGAGGGAGCAGTTCTTC
TRBD1 TRBJ2-5 TRBV29-1 - CSARQGASGEQYF TGCAGCGCCCGACAGGGAGCCTCGGGTGAGCAGTACTTC
- TRBJ1-1 TRBV29-1 - CSGGGRYTEAFF TGCAGCGGGGGGGGAAGGTACACTGAAGCTTTCTTT
- TRBJ1-2 TRBV27 - CASSPADGTYYGYTF TGTGCCAGCAGTCCCGCCGACGGGACATACTATGGCTACACCTTC
- TRBJ1-2 TRBV10-3 - CAISGGERSNYGYTF TGTGCCATCAGTGGCGGGGAGCGGTCTAACTATGGCTACACCTTC
TRBD2 TRBJ2-1 TRBV4-1 - CASSQIGPSGRGLFNEQFF TGCGCCAGCAGCCAGATCGGGCCTAGCGGGAGGGGATTATTCAATGAGCAGTTCTTC
TRBD1 TRBJ2-5 TRBV5-4 - CASSSGQEETQYF TGTGCCAGCAGCTCGGGACAGGAAGAGACCCAGTACTTC
TRBD1 TRBJ2-7 TRBV27 - CASSFQGASYEQYF TGTGCCAGCAGTTTTCAGGGGGCAAGCTACGAGCAGTACTTC
- TRBJ1-2 TRBV18 - CASSRTEVYGYTF TGTGCCAGCTCCCGGACAGAAGTCTATGGCTACACCTTC
- TRBJ2-3 TRBV10-1 - CASSPGEGVTDTQYF TGCGCCAGCAGTCCTGGGGAGGGGGTTACAGATACGCAGTATTTT
TRBD2 TRBJ2-1 TRBV19 - CASSIFRTSGTSYNEQFF TGTGCCAGTAGTATATTTAGGACTAGCGGGACATCCTACAATGAGCAGTTCTTC
- TRBJ1-3 TRBV4-1 few CASSPLPGNTIYF TGCGCCAGCAGCCCTCTACCGGGGAACACCATATATTTT
TRBD1 TRBJ1-2 TRBV19 - CASGTGGSNYGYTF TGTGCCAGTGGGACAGGAGGTTCTAACTATGGCTACACCTTC